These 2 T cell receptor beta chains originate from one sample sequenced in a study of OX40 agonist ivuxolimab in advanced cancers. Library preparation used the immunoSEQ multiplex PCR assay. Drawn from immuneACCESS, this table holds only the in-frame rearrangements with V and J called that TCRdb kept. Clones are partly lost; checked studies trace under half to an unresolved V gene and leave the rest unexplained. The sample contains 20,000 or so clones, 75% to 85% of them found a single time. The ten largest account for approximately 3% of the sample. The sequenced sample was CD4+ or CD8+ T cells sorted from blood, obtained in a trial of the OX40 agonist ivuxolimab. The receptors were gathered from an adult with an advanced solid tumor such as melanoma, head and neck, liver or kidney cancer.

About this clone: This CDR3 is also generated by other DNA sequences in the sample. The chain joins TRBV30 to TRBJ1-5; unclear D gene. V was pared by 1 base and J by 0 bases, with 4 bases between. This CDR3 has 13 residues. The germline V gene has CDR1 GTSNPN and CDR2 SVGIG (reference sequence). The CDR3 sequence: CAWSGDSNQPQHF. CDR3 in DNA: TGTGCCTGGAGTGGGGATAGCAATCAGCCCCAGCATTTT.

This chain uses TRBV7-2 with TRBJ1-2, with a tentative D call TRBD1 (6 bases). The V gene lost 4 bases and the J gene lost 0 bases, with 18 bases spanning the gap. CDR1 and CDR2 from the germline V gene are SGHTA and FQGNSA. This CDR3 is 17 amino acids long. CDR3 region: CASSYRTATYSNYGYTF. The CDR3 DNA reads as TGTGCCAGCAGCTATCGGACAGCGACCTATTCTAACTATGGCTACACCTTC.